This T cell receptor (beta chain) stems from a study of T cell changes during pregnancy in multiple sclerosis. Profiling relied on immunoSEQ multiplex PCR, and the TCRdb table lists in-frame clones only, not all of them. This repertoire shows 95,000 to 110,000 clones, roughly 92% found once; its top ten account for 0.75% to 0.95%. Trimming cost V 3 bases and J 2 bases, with 14 bases left between them. The CDR3 has 15 residues. Per germline, CDR1 ENHRY and CDR2 SYGVKD. The clonotype was recovered from a female donor with multiple sclerosis, enrolled in a pregnancy study. The chain carries TRBV10-3 and TRBJ2-7; the D gene is possibly TRBD1 (5 bases). The starting material was peripheral blood, obtained after pregnancy. Written as DNA, the CDR3 is TGTGCCATCAGTGACAGAGGCAGGGCTACCTACGAGCAGTACTTC. Translated, it gives CAISDRGRATYEQYF.